This T cell receptor beta chain was identified during a study of blood T cells in healthy people across ages. Study at large: About one barcoded TCR beta cDNA was captured per two T cells.

The CDR3 contains 15 residues. Germline CDR1 reads SGDLS; CDR2 reads YYNGEE. The V gene end was trimmed by 5 bases and the J gene end by 9 bases; junction bases not matched to a gene: 5. A J-beta primer mix and a sample-barcoded 5' primer were used in a second PCR of roughly 7 to 12 cycles. Each CDR3 protein is one row after TCRdb ran MiXCR on the 5' RACE reads. This sample has about 1.8 million distinct CDR3 sequences, with 40% to 55% found just once. Sequenced input: blood. The receptor's source is a middle-aged woman in good health. V gene TRBV9 combines with J gene TRBJ2-1; 16 positions match TRBD2. The CDR3 is CASRGTSGGAGEQFF. The DNA for the CDR3 is TGTGCCAGCAGGGGGACTAGCGGGGGGGCTGGTGAGCAGTTCTTC.